The 26 T cell receptor beta chains given below trace back to one sample, sequenced in a study of cytomegalovirus exposure and HLA in healthy donors (dated by TCRdb to about 2017). Libraries were constructed by the immunoSEQ multiplex PCR assay. For the multiplex PCR, a mixture combining 60 forward primers for TCR Vbeta segments and 13 reverse primers for TCR Jbeta segments was used. Drawn from immuneACCESS, this table holds only the in-frame rearrangements with V and J called that TCRdb kept. Clones are partly lost; checked studies trace under half to an unresolved V gene and leave the rest unexplained. For this sample the table gives about 200,000 clones, of which about three quarters were detected only once. 15% of the sample goes to the ten largest clones. Input material: PBMCs. The receptors derive from a man in his forties in good health and CMV-seronegative.

The chain combines TRBV14 with TRBJ1-3, with D uncertain. The CDR3 totals 13 residues. The V gene's germline CDR1 is SGHDN and CDR2 FVKESK. The germline V and J ends were trimmed by 2 bases and 4 bases, with 6 bases remaining between them. CDR3 sequence: CASSQRLGNTIYF. The CDR3 nucleotides read TGTGCCAGCAGCCAAAGACTGGGAAACACCATATATTTT. Using reference TRBV14 and TRBJ1-3 for the parts outside the CDR3, the full variable domain is EAGVTQFPSHSVIEKGQTVTLRCDPISGHDNLYWYRRVMGKEIKFLLHFVKESKQDESGMPNNRFLAERTGGTYSTLKVQPAELEDSGVYFCASSQRLGNTIYFGEGSWLTVV.

The chain is built from TRBV21-1 and TRBJ2-2; TRBD1 reflects the table's D call only, with no check against the DNA. TRBV21-1 is an annotated pseudogene. The CDR3 is 14 amino acids. The CDR3 DNA reads TGTGCCAGCAGGATAAATGGCAGGGGCGCGGGTCGTTTTTTT. It yields the protein CASRINGRGAGRFF.

This clone was observed a single time. CDR3 DNA: TGTGCCAGCAGCCCCACAGGGGGCAACACTGAAGCTTTCTTT. It is translated as CASSPTGGNTEAFF. This chain links TRBV5-5 with TRBJ1-1, with TRBD1 matching 9 bases. This CDR3 contains 14 residues. With 4 bases clipped from V and 2 bases from J, the junction kept 3 bases outside the gene matches. From germline, CDR1 is SGHKS and CDR2 YYEKEE (reference sequence).

The rearrangement joins TRBV5-6 to TRBJ2-2; 9 bases match TRBD2. Trimming at V came to 3 bases and at J to 0 bases, leaving 6 bases not matched to a gene. Germline values: CDR1 SGHDT, CDR2 YYEEEE. This CDR3 spans 17 amino acids. CDR3 in amino acids: CASSSTLAGSNTGELFF. The CDR3 region has the DNA TGTGCCAGCAGCTCGACTCTAGCGGGGTCGAACACCGGGGAGCTGTTTTTT.

A few counts support this clone. J is TRBJ1-1 and V is TRBV4-3, with D perhaps TRBD1 (6 bases). This CDR3 region has 14 residues. Trimming removed 4 bases from V and 4 bases from J, with 13 bases in between. Germline V gene data show CDR1 as LGHNA and CDR2 as YSLEER. This CDR3 reads CASSPQGQGTEAFF. Written as DNA, the CDR3 is TGCGCCAGCAGCCCCCAGGGGCAAGGCACTGAAGCTTTCTTT.

This chain uses TRBV6-5 with TRBJ2-7, with TRBD2 matching over 7 bases. In germline, CDR1 is MNHEY, CDR2 SVGAGI. This CDR3 region has 14 residues. V dropped 4 bases and J dropped 5; count of bases not matched to a gene: 8. The CDR3, as DNA: TGTGCCAGCAGTTTCGGACTAGAAAAAAACGAGCAGTACTTC. This gives the protein CASSFGLEKNEQYF.

The J gene is TRBJ1-2, the V gene TRBV5-6, with 12 bases matching TRBD1. Per the germline V gene, CDR1 is SGHDT and CDR2 is YYEEEE. The junction had 3 bases not matched to a gene; V was cut back by 5 bases and J by 4 bases. This CDR3 spans 14 amino acids. CDR3 DNA sequence: TGTGCCAGCAGGGGGACAGGGGGCGGCTATGGCTACACCTTC. Amino acids: CASRGTGGGYGYTF.

The chain employs TRBV28 and TRBJ2-5; 8 bases are shared with TRBD1. This CDR3 is built from 14 residues. V lost 7 bases, J lost 3 bases, and 7 bases stayed unmatched. The V gene's germline CDR1 is MDHEN and CDR2 SYDVKM. The CDR3 bases are TGTGCCAGCACCCCTCTGACAGGGGAAGAGACCCAGTACTTC. This encodes CASTPLTGEETQYF.

This chain links TRBV5-1 with TRBJ2-3; TRBD2 matches at 13 bases. CDR3 length equals 19 residues. Germline V gene sequence: CDR1 SGHRS, CDR2 YFSETQ. The trim removed 4 bases at V and 2 bases at J, leaving 13 bases unmatched. This CDR3 reads CASSPRTSGSSLVTDTQYF. CDR3 in DNA: TGCGCCAGCAGCCCGAGGACTAGCGGGAGTTCGTTGGTCACAGATACGCAGTATTTT.

The rearrangement links TRBV6-1 to TRBJ2-5, with D unclear. V was trimmed by 5 bases and J by 2 bases, leaving 6 bases between them. Germline CDR1 reads MNHNS; CDR2 reads SASEGT. The CDR3 is 12 amino acids. The CDR3 bases are TGTGCCAGCAGTAGCTTACAAGAGACCCAGTACTTC. Translation gives CASSSLQETQYF.

The rearrangement joins TRBV28 to TRBJ1-2, with TRBD1 as a possible D gene (6 bases). Germline V gives CDR1 MDHEN, CDR2 SYDVKM. V lost 6 bases and J 2 bases, leaving 10 bases between the germline ends. There are 13 residues in the CDR3. CDR3 sequence (DNA): TGTGCCAGCAGGGACAGTGGAAACTATGGCTACACCTTC. Translated, it gives CASRDSGNYGYTF.

The chain has TRBV19 and TRBJ1-5; 7 bases match TRBD1. The CDR3 length is 15 residues. Germline V CDR1 and CDR2: LNHDA, SQIVND (reference sequence). V was clipped by 2 bases and J by 6 bases; unmatched bases: 7. The DNA of the CDR3 is TGTGCCAGTAGTATACCGACAGGGCGGGGTCAGCCCCAGCATTTT. Protein product: CASSIPTGRGQPQHF.

V usage is TRBV4-1 and J usage is TRBJ1-4; tentatively, D is TRBD1 (5 bases). With 3 bases removed from V and 2 bases from J, the gap between germline ends came to 10 bases. This CDR3 contains 15 residues. CDR1 and CDR2 from the germline V gene are MGHRA and YSYEKL. The CDR3 DNA follows: TGCGCCAGCAGCCAGAAAGGGGTCACTAATGAAAAACTGTTTTTT. Translation: CASSQKGVTNEKLFF.

The chain is built from TRBV2 and TRBJ2-7, with 11 bases fitting TRBD1. The ends lost 6 bases at V and 3 bases at J; junction bases unmatched: 1. CDR3 size: 13 residues. The germline V gene encodes CDR1 SNHLY and CDR2 FYNNEI. The CDR3 loop reads CASSGTGGYEQYF. CDR3 nucleotides: TGTGCCAGCAGCGGGACAGGGGGCTACGAGCAGTACTTC.

J is TRBJ2-6 and V is TRBV7-2; D might be TRBD1 (6 bases). The CDR3 contains 15 residues. V lost 5 bases, J lost 0 bases, and 8 bases lay in between. Germline-derived CDR1 and CDR2 are SGHTA and FQGNSA. The CDR3 loop is CASSKDSSGANVLTF. The CDR3 bases are TGTGCCAGCAGCAAGGACAGCTCTGGGGCCAACGTCCTGACTTTC.

The genes are TRBV7-2 and TRBJ1-5; the match to TRBD1 covers 10 bases. Germline V lookup: CDR1 SGHTA, CDR2 FQGNSA. Losses at the gene ends were 6 bases for V and 2 bases for J; bases not matched to a gene: 4. The CDR3 totals 15 residues. CDR3: CASSRQGAGNQPQHF. Here the CDR3 DNA reads TGTGCCAGCAGTCGACAGGGGGCTGGCAATCAGCCCCAGCATTTT.

The rearrangement joins TRBV7-3 to TRBJ2-5, with D possibly being TRBD2 (6 bases). This CDR3 contains 14 residues. Trimming took 2 bases from V and 3 from J, leaving 10 bases between them. In germline, CDR1 is SGHTA, CDR2 FQGTGA. CDR3 nucleotide sequence: TGTGCCAGCAGCTTACGGGGGATGGAAGAGACCCAGTACTTC. It is translated as CASSLRGMEETQYF. The full variable domain, rest sourced from reference TRBV7-3 and TRBJ2-5, is GAGVSQTPSNKVTEKGKYVELRCDPISGHTALYWYRQSLGQGPEFLIYFQGTGAADDSGLPNDRFFAVRPEGSVSTLKIQRTERGDSAVYLCASSLRGMEETQYFGPGTRLLVL.

In its sample, this clone was seen a few times. The chain couples TRBV20-1 to TRBJ1-2, with D unclear. Germline CDR1 and CDR2: DFQATT and SNEGSKA (reference sequence). CDR3 length: 11 residues. With 6 bases removed from V and 4 bases from J, the gap between germline ends came to 9 bases. CDR3 sequence (DNA): TGCAGTGCGGCCAGAACCTATGGCTACACCTTC. It codes for CSAARTYGYTF.

The V call is TRBV6-1, the J call TRBJ2-1, with D tentatively TRBD2 (6 bases). V was pared by 4 bases and J by 8 bases, with 9 bases between. The germline gives CDR1 MNHNS, CDR2 SASEGT. The CDR3 loop spans 12 amino acids. CDR3 DNA: TGTGCCAGCAGTGGGGGGGTTTATGAGCAGTTCTTC. This codes for CASSGGVYEQFF.

V usage is TRBV2 and J usage is TRBJ2-3, with TRBD2 matching 9 bases. Germline V gives CDR1 SNHLY, CDR2 FYNNEI. With V trimmed by 2 bases and J by 11 bases, 14 bases remained unmatched. This CDR3 is 16 amino acids long. The CDR3 loop reads CASSELGGGAPVWQYF. CDR3 bases: TGTGCCAGCAGTGAATTAGGCGGGGGGGCTCCGGTTTGGCAGTATTTT.

This chain uses TRBV5-1 with TRBJ1-2; D remains ambiguous. Germline V lookup: CDR1 SGHRS, CDR2 YFSETQ. The V gene lost 2 bases and the J gene lost 0 bases, with 14 bases spanning the gap. The CDR3 runs to 16 residues. The CDR3 reads CASSLNYRVSNYGYTF. The CDR3, as DNA: TGCGCCAGCAGCTTAAATTACAGAGTTTCTAACTATGGCTACACCTTC.

This sequence joins TRBV18 and TRBJ2-5, with D tentatively TRBD2 (5 bases). V was shortened by 3 bases and J by 5 bases, with 13 bases between the two germline ends. Germline V gene data show CDR1 as KGHSH and CDR2 as LQKENI. The CDR3 has 14 amino acids. CDR3 coding DNA: TGTGCCAGCTCACCTCAAACTAGAGAGGAGACCCAGTACTTC. Its protein product is CASSPQTREETQYF. Using reference TRBV18 and TRBJ2-5 for the parts outside the CDR3, the full variable domain is NAGVMQNPRHLVRRRGQEARLRCSPMKGHSHVYWYRQLPEEGLKFMVYLQKENIIDESGMPKERFSAEFPKEGPSILRIQQVVRGDSAAYFCASSPQTREETQYFGPGTRLLVL.

This clone appeared a few times. V usage is TRBV27 and J usage is TRBJ2-2; the D gene is possibly TRBD1 (5 bases). CDR1 MNHEY and CDR2 SMNVEV come from the germline V gene (reference sequence). This CDR3 is built from 14 residues. V lost 7 bases and J lost 7, with 16 bases in between. CDR3 in amino acids: CASKGRSLDGELFF. CDR3 bases: TGTGCCAGCAAGGGGCGATCCCTCGACGGGGAGCTGTTTTTT.

The V and J genes are TRBV18 and TRBJ2-7; maybe TRBD2 (7 bases). Trimming removed 6 bases at V and 6 bases at J, with 12 bases between. Germline values: CDR1 KGHSH, CDR2 LQKENI. This CDR3 has 12 residues. CDR3 in amino acids: CASSPGGAEQYF. DNA for the CDR3: TGTGCCAGCTCCCCTGGGGGGGCCGAGCAGTACTTC.

The CDR3 sequence: CASSSSSGTDYEQYF. As DNA, the CDR3 is TGTGCCAGCAGCTCGTCTAGCGGGACCGATTACGAGCAGTACTTC. This sequence joins TRBV7-2 and TRBJ2-7, with TRBD2 matching 9 bases. Germline-derived CDR1 and CDR2 are SGHTA and FQGNSA. The V gene end was trimmed by 4 bases and the J gene end by 4 bases; junction bases not matched to a gene: 8. This CDR3 contains 15 residues.

The V and J genes are TRBV5-1 and TRBJ2-7; no firm D call. CDR3 length equals 14 residues. The V and J ends lost 0 bases and 2 bases respectively, with 9 bases between them. Germline V gene sequence: CDR1 SGHRS, CDR2 YFSETQ. CDR3 amino acids: CASSLGHTTYEQYF. Here the CDR3 DNA reads TGCGCCAGCAGCTTGGGTCACACAACCTACGAGCAGTACTTC. Using reference TRBV5-1 and TRBJ2-7 for the parts outside the CDR3, the full variable domain is KAGVTQTPRYLIKTRGQQVTLSCSPISGHRSVSWYQQTPGQGLQFLFEYFSETQRNKGNFPGRFSGRQFSNSRSEMNVSTLELGDSALYLCASSLGHTTYEQYFGPGTRLTVT.